Below, 30 T cell receptor beta chains from the same sample are listed, as sequenced in a study of blood T cell repertoires in COVID-19. The table came from immunoSEQ multiplex PCR; TCRdb's copy has only in-frame clones and leaves some out. The data contain a few hundred thousand clones, about 89% of them singletons. Sequencing was done on a sample of PBMCs or T cells enriched from blood (not recorded which). These receptors came from a woman aged 25 to 39 who had recovered from COVID-19.

J is TRBJ1-2 and V is TRBV19; D not resolved. Germline V CDR1 and CDR2: LNHDA, SQIVND (reference sequence). Trimming shortened V by 6 bases and J by 2 bases, and 16 bases separated the two germline ends. The CDR3 sequence is 15 residues long. For the CDR3, the DNA is TGTGCCAGTAGGGCCGGGAAGAACCAAAACTATGGCTACACCTTC. This gives the protein CASRAGKNQNYGYTF.

The rearrangement joins TRBV6-2 or TRBV6-3 to TRBJ1-3, with D perhaps matching TRBD1 (5 bases). CDR3 length: 17 residues. Germline V gives CDR1 MNHEY, CDR2 SVGEGT. Deletions cut 1 base from V and 0 bases from J, with 13 bases between. The CDR3 spells CASSYFRQSLSGNTIYF. CDR3 sequence (DNA): TGTGCCAGCAGTTACTTCCGACAGTCACTCTCTGGAAACACCATATATTTT.

The chain employs TRBV27 and TRBJ1-2, with 9 bases fitting TRBD1. The CDR3 length is 15 residues. V gave up 3 bases and J gave up 4 bases; unmatched junction bases: 6. Germline CDR1 and CDR2: MNHEY and SMNVEV (reference sequence). The CDR3 is CASSLTQGAPYGYTF. In DNA form, the CDR3 reads TGTGCCAGCAGTTTGACACAGGGGGCCCCCTATGGCTACACCTTC.

V is TRBV7-2 and J is TRBJ2-6; D remains ambiguous. CDR1 is SGHTA and CDR2 is FQGNSA in the germline V gene. The CDR3 contains 15 residues. V was pared by 6 bases and J by 0 bases, with 9 bases between. The CDR3 here is CASSPQHSGANVLTF. In DNA, the CDR3 is TGTGCCAGCAGTCCACAGCACTCTGGGGCCAACGTCCTGACTTTC. Together with reference TRBV7-2 and TRBJ2-6, the CDR3 gives the full variable domain: GAGVSQSPSNKVTEKGKDVELRCDPISGHTALYWYRQSLGQGLEFLIYFQGNSAPDKSGLPSDRFSAERTGGSVSTLTIQRTQQEDSAVYLCASSPQHSGANVLTFGAGSRLTVL.

The V and J genes are TRBV20-1 and TRBJ1-1, with D perhaps matching TRBD1 (5 bases). The V end lost 2 bases, the J end lost 8 bases, and 9 bases lay between the germline ends. Germline CDR1 is DFQATT and CDR2 is SNEGSKA (reference sequence). The CDR3 spans 11 residues. The CDR3 loop is CSARFGGEAFF. In nucleotides, the CDR3 is TGCAGTGCTAGATTTGGGGGGGAAGCTTTCTTT.

The genes are TRBV24-1 and TRBJ2-7, with 7 bases fitting TRBD1. Germline V gene sequence: CDR1 KGHDR, CDR2 SFDVKD. With 4 bases clipped from V and 3 bases from J, the junction kept 11 bases outside the gene matches. This CDR3 is built from 16 residues. The DNA for the CDR3 is TGTGCCACCAGTGACTCCGGGACAGCCACTAACTACGAGCAGTACTTC. Translated: CATSDSGTATNYEQYF.

The chain recombines TRBV4-2 with TRBJ2-7; a possible D gene is TRBD1 (6 bases). Trimming left V 0 bases short and J 3 bases short, with 15 bases between. The CDR3 has 16 amino acids. The germline gives CDR1 LGHNA, CDR2 YNFKEQ. DNA for the CDR3: TGTGCCAGCAGCCAAGATGCTGGGGGCGCTCTCTACGAGCAGTACTTC. Translating it yields CASSQDAGGALYEQYF.

This chain connects TRBV11-1 to TRBJ2-2; a weak D match, TRBD1 (6 bases). The germline CDR1 and CDR2 sequences are SGHAT and FQDESV (reference sequence). Trimming pared 0 bases from V and 1 base from J, leaving 9 bases between. The CDR3 is 16 amino acids. The CDR3 here is CASSLAGRGNTGELFF. The CDR3 DNA is TGTGCCAGCAGCTTAGCGGGCAGGGGGAACACCGGGGAGCTGTTTTTT.

This clone occurred once. The chain recombines TRBV9 with TRBJ2-2; weak D call: TRBD1 (6 bases). The V end was cut by 3 bases, the J end by 4 bases, with 16 bases between. Germline-derived CDR1 and CDR2 are SGDLS and YYNGEE. CDR3 size: 16 residues. The CDR3: CASSARGKQGTGELFF. The CDR3 DNA reads as TGTGCCAGCAGCGCGAGGGGAAAACAGGGCACCGGGGAGCTGTTTTTT.

The rearrangement uses TRBV2 and TRBJ2-5; 10 nucleotides agree with TRBD2. Trimming took 5 bases from V and 4 from J; bases not matched to a gene: 4. The CDR3 loop spans 14 amino acids. Per the germline V gene, CDR1 is SNHLY and CDR2 is FYNNEI. The chain's CDR3 is CASSRRTSGETQYF. The CDR3 nucleotides read TGTGCCAGCAGTCGACGGACTAGCGGAGAGACCCAGTACTTC.

This CDR3 is CASRSGTGVTGELFF. The CDR3 nucleotides are TGCGCCAGCAGGTCCGGGACAGGGGTCACCGGGGAGCTGTTTTTT. V usage is TRBV5-1 and J usage is TRBJ2-2, with 10 bases aligning to TRBD1. J was trimmed by 4 bases and V by 5 bases; bases with no gene match: 5. Germline CDR1 SGHRS, CDR2 YFSETQ. CDR3 size: 15 residues.

In its sample, this clone was seen once. This chain connects TRBV5-1 to TRBJ1-1; 7 bases line up with TRBD1. Germline V gene data show CDR1 as SGHRS and CDR2 as YFSETQ. CDR3 length: 15 residues. V lost 3 bases, J lost 11 bases, and 16 bases stayed unmatched. Written as DNA, the CDR3 is TGCGCCAGCAGCTCATCTCAGGGACAGTGGGAAGCGGCTTTCTTT. As protein: CASSSSQGQWEAAFF. Full variable domain (outside the CDR3, taken from reference TRBV5-1 and TRBJ1-1): KAGVTQTPRYLIKTRGQQVTLSCSPISGHRSVSWYQQTPGQGLQFLFEYFSETQRNKGNFPGRFSGRQFSNSRSEMNVSTLELGDSALYLCASSSSQGQWEAAFFGQGTRLTVV.

This clone was picked up one time. The V gene is TRBV9, the J gene TRBJ2-3; 11 nucleotides align to TRBD2. Germline V gene sequence: CDR1 SGDLS, CDR2 YYNGEE. Trimming took 4 bases from V and 0 from J; bases not matched to a gene: 4. The CDR3 runs 16 residues. CDR3 nucleotide sequence: TGTGCCAGCAGCCCGCGACTAGCGGGGAGCACAGATACGCAGTATTTT. Its translation is CASSPRLAGSTDTQYF. The full variable domain, rest sourced from reference TRBV9 and TRBJ2-3, is DSGVTQTPKHLITATGQRVTLRCSPRSGDLSVYWYQQSLDQGLQFLIQYYNGEERAKGNILERFSAQQFPDLHSELNLSSLELGDSALYFCASSPRLAGSTDTQYFGPGTRLTVL.

For this clone: The sample contains more than one DNA sequence encoding this CDR3. The chain carries TRBV7-2 and TRBJ2-3; 9 bases align to TRBD2. The length of the CDR3 is 16 residues. CDR1 SGHTA and CDR2 FQGNSA come from the germline V gene. Losses at the gene ends were 1 base for V and 1 base for J; bases not matched to a gene: 3. The CDR3 nucleotides are TGTGCCAGCAGCTTAGGAGCGGGAGGCGGCACAGATACGCAGTATTTT. Translating it yields CASSLGAGGGTDTQYF.

This chain joins TRBV24-1 and TRBJ1-1; no clear D. Germline V lookup: CDR1 KGHDR, CDR2 SFDVKD. This CDR3 comprises 13 residues. Trimming took off 5 bases at V and 4 bases at J, with 10 bases between the two ends. DNA for the CDR3: TGTGCCACCAGTGGCCTACCAGGCACTGAAGCTTTCTTT. It yields the protein CATSGLPGTEAFF.

The chain carries TRBV18 and TRBJ1-1; D is uncertain. The germline V gene encodes CDR1 KGHSH and CDR2 LQKENI. V was trimmed by 2 bases and J by 6 bases, leaving 10 bases between them. This CDR3 comprises 13 residues. This CDR3 is CASSPAGFAEAFF. The CDR3, as DNA: TGTGCCAGCTCACCAGCGGGGTTCGCTGAAGCTTTCTTT.

The rearrangement joins TRBV6-5 to TRBJ2-1, with a possible D match to TRBD2 (7 bases). This CDR3 has 14 amino acids. The germline V gene has CDR1 MNHEY and CDR2 SVGAGI. Trimming took off 7 bases at V and 7 bases at J, with 17 bases between the two ends. This chain's CDR3 is CASIGGARGNEQFF. CDR3 nucleotides: TGTGCCAGCATTGGGGGGGCCAGGGGAAATGAGCAGTTCTTC.

The chain combines TRBV19 with TRBJ1-5; 7 bases align to TRBD1. The CDR3 totals 15 residues. The ends lost 7 bases at V and 6 bases at J; junction bases unmatched: 12. The germline V gene has CDR1 LNHDA and CDR2 SQIVND (reference sequence). CDR3 protein: CASILRQGSRQPQHF. The CDR3 DNA is TGTGCCAGTATCCTTCGACAGGGAAGCCGTCAGCCCCAGCATTTT.

The chain is built from TRBV13 and TRBJ2-2; 7 bases are a match to TRBD1. The germline V gene encodes CDR1 PRHDT and CDR2 FYEKMQ (reference sequence). J was trimmed by 5 bases and V by 5 bases; bases with no gene match: 11. CDR3 size: 16 residues. CDR3 protein: CASSARQGRLTGELFF. For the CDR3, the DNA is TGTGCCAGCAGCGCCCGACAGGGACGACTTACCGGGGAGCTGTTTTTT.

This chain connects TRBV5-1 to TRBJ2-7; D might be TRBD2 (5 bases). CDR3 length equals 13 residues. Deletions cut 5 bases from V and 4 bases from J, with 13 bases between. Germline V lookup: CDR1 SGHRS, CDR2 YFSETQ. CDR3 sequence reads: CASRKADSYEQYF. In nucleotides, the CDR3 is TGCGCCAGCAGAAAGGCGGACTCTTACGAGCAGTACTTC.

V usage is TRBV25-1 and J usage is TRBJ1-5; D is perhaps TRBD1 (6 bases). The V and J ends lost 5 bases and 1 base respectively, with 9 bases between them. CDR1 is MGHDK, CDR2 SYGVNS, per germline. This CDR3 is 14 amino acids long. The CDR3 here is CASSTTGSNQPQHF. The CDR3 nucleotides read TGTGCCAGCAGTACCACAGGGAGCAATCAGCCCCAGCATTTT.

This clone turned up a few times. This rearrangement joins TRBV18 to TRBJ1-5, with unresolved D. This CDR3 contains 15 residues. Trimming pared 4 bases from V and 7 bases from J, leaving 17 bases between. Germline V gene lookup returns CDR1 KGHSH and CDR2 LQKENI. The CDR3 DNA sequence: TGTGCCAGCTCACAGCGACGAGAAGGAGTACAGCCCCAGCATTTT. Protein: CASSQRREGVQPQHF.

This chain connects TRBV6-6 to TRBJ2-3, with D possibly matching TRBD2 (5 bases). Trimming left V 3 bases short and J 6 bases short, with 13 bases between. Germline lookup yields CDR1 MNHNY and CDR2 SVGAGI (reference sequence). This CDR3 is 14 amino acids long. In DNA, the CDR3 is TGTGCCAGCAGTTATGCTAGCCAGAGGGATACGCAGTATTTT. Encoded protein: CASSYASQRDTQYF.

The V gene is TRBV3-1 (or the pseudogene TRBV3-2), the J gene TRBJ2-5; 8 bases fit TRBD2. Germline V gene lookup returns CDR1 LGHDT and CDR2 YNNKEL (reference sequence). This CDR3 comprises 14 residues. V dropped 5 bases and J dropped 5; count of bases not matched to a gene: 7. The chain's CDR3 is CASSSRTSLETQYF. The CDR3, as DNA: TGTGCCAGCAGCTCCCGGACTAGCTTGGAGACCCAGTACTTC.

The chain couples TRBV4-2 to TRBJ2-7; 11 bases are shared with TRBD2. Germline CDR1 is LGHNA and CDR2 is YNFKEQ. The CDR3 covers 15 residues. With 5 bases clipped from V and 0 bases from J, the junction kept 3 bases outside the gene matches. DNA of the CDR3: TGTGCCAGCAGCTTGACTAGCGGGGCCTCCTACGAGCAGTACTTC. Its protein product is CASSLTSGASYEQYF.

The chain is built from TRBV11-1 and TRBJ1-4, with D uncertain. This CDR3 region has 14 residues. V was cut by 5 bases and J by 4 bases, with 11 bases left in between. CDR1 is SGHAT, CDR2 FQDESV, per germline (reference sequence). This CDR3 reads CASSRSGFNEKLFF. As DNA, the CDR3 is TGTGCCAGCAGCCGTTCCGGGTTTAATGAAAAACTGTTTTTT.

The J gene is TRBJ1-2, the V gene TRBV5-4, with 12 nucleotides matching TRBD1. With V trimmed by 4 bases and J by 5 bases, 3 bases remained unmatched. The germline V gene has CDR1 SGHNT and CDR2 YYREEE (reference sequence). The CDR3 runs 14 residues. The CDR3: CASSVGQGAYGYTF. The CDR3 bases are TGTGCCAGCAGCGTGGGACAGGGGGCTTATGGCTACACCTTC.

This rearrangement joins TRBV13 to TRBJ1-3; no clear D. Germline V lookup: CDR1 PRHDT, CDR2 FYEKMQ (reference sequence). This CDR3 comprises 16 residues. V gave up 2 bases and J gave up 0 bases, with 11 bases separating them. The CDR3 loop is CASSLYGIRSGNTIYF. The CDR3, as DNA: TGTGCCAGCAGCTTATACGGGATACGCTCTGGAAACACCATATATTTT.

This clone came up once. The V gene is TRBV7-2, the J gene TRBJ1-5; the match to TRBD1 covers 9 bases. V lost 5 bases to trimming and J lost 3 bases; unmatched junction nucleotides: 8. This CDR3 spans 16 amino acids. Germline loops: CDR1 SGHTA, CDR2 FQGNSA. The CDR3 here is CASSPRTGASNQPQHF. CDR3 sequence (DNA): TGTGCCAGCAGCCCTAGGACAGGGGCATCCAATCAGCCCCAGCATTTT.

This chain links TRBV19 with TRBJ1-5; 8 nucleotides match TRBD1. V trimming: 7 bases; J trimming: 3 bases; junction bases outside the gene matches: 5. Germline V gene sequence: CDR1 LNHDA, CDR2 SQIVND (reference sequence). The CDR3 length is 14 residues. The CDR3 protein is CASMGDRINQPQHF. The DNA of the CDR3 is TGTGCCAGTATGGGGGACAGGATCAATCAGCCCCAGCATTTT.